These 18 T cell receptor beta chains originate from one sample sequenced in a study of blood T cell repertoires in COVID-19. Generated by immunoSEQ multiplex PCR, the TCRdb table keeps only in-frame clones and is missing some. The sample consists of approximately 240,000 clones, 84% of them appearing once. The specimen was peripheral blood. The receptors come from a woman older than 75 with active or convalescent COVID-19.

The chain combines TRBV4-2 with TRBJ2-3, with 10 bases lining up with TRBD2. Germline CDR1 is LGHNA and CDR2 is YNFKEQ. J gave up 6 bases and V 0 bases, and 12 bases lay outside the gene matches. The CDR3 is 18 amino acids. Here the CDR3 reads CASSQDSVKAGGVDTQYF. CDR3 nucleotides: TGTGCCAGCAGCCAAGATTCGGTTAAAGCGGGAGGGGTGGATACGCAGTATTTT.

The rearrangement links TRBV5-8 to TRBJ2-3; 7 bases fit TRBD1. With 0 bases clipped from V and 0 bases from J, the junction kept 4 bases outside the gene matches. The germline CDR1 and CDR2 sequences are SGHTS and YDEGEE. The CDR3 is 16 residues long. CDR3 bases: TGTGCCAGCAGCTTGGGGCCGACAGGGAGCACAGATACGCAGTATTTT. Amino acids: CASSLGPTGSTDTQYF.

At least ten counts were recorded for this clone. The rearrangement links TRBV19 to TRBJ1-2; 10 positions match TRBD1. This CDR3 has 14 residues. The germline CDR1 and CDR2 sequences are LNHDA and SQIVND (reference sequence). V was pared by 6 bases and J by 8 bases, with 9 bases of the junction left unmatched. The CDR3 here is CASSYTGTGVGYTF. The CDR3 nucleotides read TGTGCCAGTAGCTACACCGGGACAGGGGTCGGCTACACCTTC.

The chain joins TRBV21-1 to TRBJ2-7; TRBD1 was called by the table and not checked on the DNA. TRBV21-1 is annotated as a pseudogene. The CDR3 has 14 amino acids. The CDR3 DNA sequence: TGTGCCAGCAGCAAGGCGGACAGGGACTACGAGCAGTACTTC. Protein product: CASSKADRDYEQYF.

This chain's CDR3 is CASSQDYGPGGAHPDTQYF. CDR3 in DNA: TGCGCCAGCAGCCAAGATTACGGGCCCGGGGGGGCTCACCCAGATACGCAGTATTTT. This chain connects TRBV4-3 to TRBJ2-3; 8 bases align to TRBD2. CDR1 LGHNA and CDR2 YSLEER come from the germline V gene. After removal of 0 bases from V and 4 bases from J, the junction contained 15 bases not matched to a gene. The CDR3 is 19 amino acids.

The chain combines TRBV4-2 with TRBJ2-3; 13 positions match TRBD2. The CDR3 runs 18 residues. Germline-derived CDR1 and CDR2 are LGHNA and YNFKEQ. The ends lost 7 bases at V and 4 bases at J; junction bases unmatched: 14. This chain's CDR3 is CASTLIPGTSGAADTQYF. In DNA form, the CDR3 reads TGTGCCAGCACATTGATTCCCGGGACTAGCGGGGCTGCAGATACGCAGTATTTT.

V usage is TRBV6-5 and J usage is TRBJ1-6; D is possibly TRBD1 (5 bases). V lost 8 bases and J lost 6, with 11 bases in between. The germline gives CDR1 MNHEY, CDR2 SVGAGI. The CDR3 has 13 amino acids. In nucleotides, the CDR3 is TGTGCCAGCCAGACGGGGGGTAATTCACCCCTCCACTTT. This translates into CASQTGGNSPLHF.

V is TRBV28 and J is TRBJ2-7, with TRBD1 matching over 8 bases. This CDR3 contains 15 residues. Germline CDR1 MDHEN, CDR2 SYDVKM. V lost 8 bases to trimming and J lost 3 bases; unmatched junction nucleotides: 12. The CDR3 nucleotides are TGTGCCAGCTACAACGCAGGGGGCAGAAACTACGAGCAGTACTTC. It yields the protein CASYNAGGRNYEQYF.

This clone was picked up a small number of times. The chain is built from TRBV7-2 and TRBJ2-4, with D possibly TRBD2 on 6 matching bases. The CDR3 is 15 amino acids. The V end was cut by 3 bases, the J end by 4 bases, with 13 bases between. Germline V gene sequence: CDR1 SGHTA, CDR2 FQGNSA. The CDR3 protein is CASSLGPGGKNIQYF. Written as DNA, the CDR3 is TGTGCCAGCAGCTTGGGACCCGGGGGAAAAAACATTCAGTACTTC.

The chain couples TRBV28 to TRBJ2-3; perhaps TRBD2 as D (5 bases). Trimming removed 6 bases from V and 4 bases from J, with 14 bases in between. The V gene's germline CDR1 is MDHEN and CDR2 SYDVKM. The CDR3 extends over 14 amino acids. CDR3 loop: CASRTDSPADTQYF. CDR3 sequence (DNA): TGTGCCAGCAGAACGGACTCCCCCGCAGATACGCAGTATTTT.

The chain uses TRBV5-4 and TRBJ2-5; 11 bases align to TRBD2. The CDR3 length is 17 residues. V lost 0 bases, J lost 3 bases, and 7 bases stayed unmatched. CDR1 and CDR2 from the germline V gene are SGHNT and YYREEE (reference sequence). Here the CDR3 reads CASSLAGVAGGKETQYF. The CDR3 DNA reads as TGTGCCAGCAGCTTGGCCGGGGTAGCGGGGGGGAAAGAGACCCAGTACTTC.

The rearrangement uses TRBV24-1 and TRBJ1-2; TRBD1 matches at 8 bases. The CDR3 sequence is 14 residues long. In germline, CDR1 is KGHDR, CDR2 SFDVKD. The trim removed 4 bases at V and 5 bases at J, leaving 5 bases unmatched. Written as DNA, the CDR3 is TGTGCCACCAGTGAACCGGGACAGGCTTATGGCTACACCTTC. Translation: CATSEPGQAYGYTF.

On this clone itself: Mismatch with germline at one junction end may stem from a read error. The chain employs TRBV2 and TRBJ1-6; TRBD1 might be the D (6 bases). The CDR3 runs to 15 residues. The V gene's germline CDR1 is SNHLY and CDR2 FYNNEI. In DNA form, the CDR3 reads TGTGCCAGCACTGAACAGGGTTTTTATAATTCACCCCTCCACTTT. Amino acid sequence: CASTEQGFYNSPLHF.

The gene calls are TRBV11-3 and TRBJ1-6, with D unclear. Germline V CDR1 and CDR2: SGHNT, YENEEA. The CDR3 has 13 residues. Trimming removed 5 bases at V and 6 bases at J, with 8 bases between. Written as DNA, the CDR3 is TGTGCCAGCAGCAGAGGAACTAATTCACCCCTCCACTTT. The encoded protein is CASSRGTNSPLHF.

This rearrangement joins TRBV18 to TRBJ1-1, with TRBD1 matching 8 bases. V was pared by 3 bases and J by 2 bases, with 5 bases of the junction left unmatched. The germline CDR1 and CDR2 sequences are KGHSH and LQKENI. The CDR3 totals 15 residues. The CDR3, as DNA: TGTGCCAGCTCACCGATAGGACAGGGTAACACTGAAGCTTTCTTT. Residues: CASSPIGQGNTEAFF.

The V and J genes are TRBV6-5 and TRBJ1-2; 9 nucleotides match TRBD1. This CDR3 has 14 amino acids. Trimming at V came to 8 bases and at J to 5 bases, leaving 9 bases not matched to a gene. Germline CDR1 MNHEY, CDR2 SVGAGI. CDR3 nucleotide sequence: TGTGCCAGCCTATTTACAGGGGGCGTTTATGGCTACACCTTC. Protein product: CASLFTGGVYGYTF.

This clone was recorded once. The chain links TRBV6-5 to TRBJ2-7; 7 nucleotides line up with TRBD2. Germline CDR1 and CDR2: MNHEY and SVGAGI. Trimming cost V 0 bases and J 2 bases; bases outside gene matches: 7. This CDR3 region has 16 residues. This chain's CDR3 is CASSYSGRGFPYEQYF. CDR3 sequence (DNA): TGTGCCAGCAGTTACTCTGGGCGGGGGTTCCCCTACGAGCAGTACTTC.

The J gene is TRBJ1-2, the V gene TRBV18; 8 bases map to TRBD1. The CDR3 totals 14 residues. The V and J ends lost 3 bases and 8 bases, in that order; junction bases with no gene match: 8. Germline V CDR1 and CDR2: KGHSH, LQKENI. DNA for the CDR3: TGTGCCAGCTCACCCCGGACAGGGCTGGAGGGCTACACCTTC. Its protein is CASSPRTGLEGYTF.